The clone carrying this TCR beta chain has just a few counts. The antigen is unknown. Here immunoSEQ multiplex PCR was the method, and the copy in TCRdb shows in-frame clones only, minus some. Seen here are tens of thousands of clones, less than 90% observed once, and the top ten hold around 2.5%. Indicated time point: blood 4 weeks post-SBRT, at nephrectomy. Treatment denoted: 15 Gy SBRT to primary tumor, nephrectomy 4 weeks later. Nephrectomy followed 15 Gy stereotactic body radiation by 4 weeks. This renal cell carcinoma was of the clear cell type. The data were obtained in a study of radiation and T cells in renal cell carcinoma. Whole-study results and caveats: From baseline, blood top tumor clonotypes peaked at 2 weeks post-radiation.

This CDR3 region has 15 residues. Germline values: CDR1 SGDLS, CDR2 YYNGEE. V was clipped by 4 bases and J by 5 bases, with 17 bases between them. This sequence originates from a woman aged 55-69 years with renal cell carcinoma. V usage is TRBV9 and J usage is TRBJ2-3, with TRBD2 as a possible D gene (5 bases). This specimen consisted of blood, obtained from a patient whose treatment included radiotherapy and nephrectomy. CDR3 amino acids: CASSPQRRAQDTQYF. DNA for the CDR3: TGTGCCAGCAGCCCTCAGAGGCGGGCACAAGATACGCAGTATTTT.